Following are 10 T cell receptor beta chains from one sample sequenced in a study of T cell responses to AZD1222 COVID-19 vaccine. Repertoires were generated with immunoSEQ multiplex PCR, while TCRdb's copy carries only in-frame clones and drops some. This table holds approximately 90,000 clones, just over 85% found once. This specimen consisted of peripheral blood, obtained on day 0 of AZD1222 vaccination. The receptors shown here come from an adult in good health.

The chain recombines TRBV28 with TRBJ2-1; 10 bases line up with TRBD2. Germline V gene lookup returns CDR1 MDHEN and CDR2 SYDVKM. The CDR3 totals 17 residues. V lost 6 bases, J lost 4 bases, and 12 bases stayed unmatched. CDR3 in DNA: TGTGCCAGCAGGGGTCAGTTAGCGGGAGGAGGTTACAATGAGCAGTTCTTC. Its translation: CASRGQLAGGGYNEQFF.

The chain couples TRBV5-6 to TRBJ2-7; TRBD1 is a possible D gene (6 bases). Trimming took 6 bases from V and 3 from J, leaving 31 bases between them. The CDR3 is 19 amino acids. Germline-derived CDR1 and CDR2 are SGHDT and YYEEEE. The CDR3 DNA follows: TGTGCCAGCATCACAGGGACACGCCAATTCAGGGGCTCAGACTACGAGCAGTACTTC. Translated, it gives CASITGTRQFRGSDYEQYF.

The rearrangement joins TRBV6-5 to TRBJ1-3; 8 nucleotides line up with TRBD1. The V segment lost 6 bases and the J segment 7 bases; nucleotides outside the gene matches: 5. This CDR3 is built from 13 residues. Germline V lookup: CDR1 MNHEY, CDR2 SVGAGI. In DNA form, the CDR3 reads TGTGCCAGCAGGGGGACAGGAGGGAACACCATATATTTT. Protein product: CASRGTGGNTIYF.

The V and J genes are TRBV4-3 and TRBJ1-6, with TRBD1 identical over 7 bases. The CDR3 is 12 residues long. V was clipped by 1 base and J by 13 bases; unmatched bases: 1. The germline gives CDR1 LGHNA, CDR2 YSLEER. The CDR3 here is CASSQVQGPLHF. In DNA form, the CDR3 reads TGCGCCAGCAGCCAAGTACAGGGGCCCCTCCACTTT.

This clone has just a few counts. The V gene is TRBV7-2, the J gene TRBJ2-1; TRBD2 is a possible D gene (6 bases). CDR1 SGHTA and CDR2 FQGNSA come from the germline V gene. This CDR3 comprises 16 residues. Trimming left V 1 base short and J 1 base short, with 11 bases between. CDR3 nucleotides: TGTGCCAGCAGCTTAGAATTGGGGAGGTCCTACAATGAGCAGTTCTTC. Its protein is CASSLELGRSYNEQFF. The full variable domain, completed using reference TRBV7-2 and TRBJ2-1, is GAGVSQSPSNKVTEKGKDVELRCDPISGHTALYWYRQSLGQGLEFLIYFQGNSAPDKSGLPSDRFSAERTGGSVSTLTIQRTQQEDSAVYLCASSLELGRSYNEQFFGPGTRLTVL.

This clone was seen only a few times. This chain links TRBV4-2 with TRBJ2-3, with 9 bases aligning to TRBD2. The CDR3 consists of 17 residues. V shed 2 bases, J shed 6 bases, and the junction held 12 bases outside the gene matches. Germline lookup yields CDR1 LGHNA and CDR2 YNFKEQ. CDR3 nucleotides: TGTGCCAGCAGCCAAAGCTCGCTAGCGGGATTGGGGGATACGCAGTATTTT. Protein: CASSQSSLAGLGDTQYF.

The DNA for the CDR3 is TGTGCCAGCAGTTTAACAGAACCCGGGGAGCTGTTTTTT. Its protein is CASSLTEPGELFF. The chain joins TRBV28 to TRBJ2-2; D gene unclear. The CDR3 loop spans 13 amino acids. Trimming stripped 2 bases from V and 6 bases from J, with 7 bases between. The V gene's germline CDR1 is MDHEN and CDR2 SYDVKM.

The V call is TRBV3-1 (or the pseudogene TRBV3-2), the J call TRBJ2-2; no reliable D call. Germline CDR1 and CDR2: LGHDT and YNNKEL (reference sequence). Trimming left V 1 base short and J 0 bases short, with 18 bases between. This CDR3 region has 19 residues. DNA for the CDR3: TGTGCCAGCAGCCAAGTTTTCGACTCAGCTTCTTCGAACACCGGGGAGCTGTTTTTT. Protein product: CASSQVFDSASSNTGELFF.

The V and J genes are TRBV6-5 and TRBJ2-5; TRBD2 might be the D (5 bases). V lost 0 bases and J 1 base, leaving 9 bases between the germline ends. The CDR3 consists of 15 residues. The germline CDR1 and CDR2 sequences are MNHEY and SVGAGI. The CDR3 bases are TGTGCCAGCAGTTACTCGAGCCTAGCCCAAGAGACCCAGTACTTC. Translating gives CASSYSSLAQETQYF.

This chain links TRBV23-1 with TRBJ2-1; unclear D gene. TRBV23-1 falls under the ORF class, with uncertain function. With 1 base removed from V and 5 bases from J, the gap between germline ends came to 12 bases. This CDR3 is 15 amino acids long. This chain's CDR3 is CASSQWPWAHNEQFF. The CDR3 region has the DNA TGCGCCAGCAGTCAATGGCCGTGGGCCCACAATGAGCAGTTCTTC.